This TCR beta chain was recovered during a study of vaccination and CD4 T cells after COVID-19. Treatment in this sample: 10-day PBMC culture with coronavirus spike peptide pools or control peptides (ViraFEST assay). The collection of CD4+ T cells from the unexposed donor took place before the COVID-19 pandemic (2011-2018). Germline CDR1 is SGHVS and CDR2 is FQNEAQ. This CDR3 has 18 residues. With 0 bases removed from V and 0 bases from J, the gap between germline ends came to 15 bases. With respect to this clonotype: What it binds is unknown.

Researchers used the Oncomine TCR Beta short-read assay to sequence DNA from cultured CD4+ T cells. After culture, CD4+ T cells served as the source for genomic DNA extraction. TCRdb passed the PCR reads through MiXCR, listing each CDR3 protein once. This sample has 9,500 to 10,000 distinct CDR3 sequences, with around 59% found just once. The chain employs TRBV7-8 and TRBJ1-3; D unclear. Input material: CD4+ T cells from blood, cultured in vitro. This sequence was found in a human donor in good health. In DNA, the CDR3 is TGTGCCAGCAGCTTAGCTTTAGACTCTTGGGGCTCTGGAAACACCATATATTTT. This codes for CASSLALDSWGSGNTIYF. Based on the CDR3 plus reference TRBV7-8 and TRBJ1-3, the full variable domain is GAGVSQSPRYKVAKRGQDVALRCDPISGHVSLFWYQQALGQGPEFLTYFQNEAQLDKSGLPSDRFFAERPEGSVSTLKIQRTQQEDSAVYLCASSLALDSWGSGNTIYFGEGSWLTVV.